This record concerns one TCR beta chain sequence. Authors' analysis steps: How many nucleated cells were present was estimated from reference gene primer amplification. Clones were sequenced by immunoSEQ multiplex PCR, and TCRdb holds only the in-frame ones, with some missing. V, J and clone size were drawn from that table, and D and trimming were deduced from the DNA. The data hold over 45,000 clones, with around 87% observed a single time. The sample originates from a study of blood T cell repertoires in COVID-19. Looking at the study overall: Researchers got acute and convalescent COVID-19 samples from the United States, Italy and Spain. The cDNA or gDNA used as material had been derived from T cells, B-cell-depleted T cells, or PBMCs.

The ends were cut back, 4 bases at V and 7 bases at J, with 13 bases in the middle. This CDR3 has 13 amino acids. Sequenced material: peripheral blood. This chain connects TRBV12-3 or TRBV12-4 to TRBJ2-5; the D gene is possibly TRBD2 (6 bases). The clonotype originates from a man aged 50-59 years with active COVID-19. The CDR3 is CASSSGTVGTQYF. In nucleotides, the CDR3 is TGTGCCAGCAGTTCCGGGACTGTCGGGACCCAGTACTTC.